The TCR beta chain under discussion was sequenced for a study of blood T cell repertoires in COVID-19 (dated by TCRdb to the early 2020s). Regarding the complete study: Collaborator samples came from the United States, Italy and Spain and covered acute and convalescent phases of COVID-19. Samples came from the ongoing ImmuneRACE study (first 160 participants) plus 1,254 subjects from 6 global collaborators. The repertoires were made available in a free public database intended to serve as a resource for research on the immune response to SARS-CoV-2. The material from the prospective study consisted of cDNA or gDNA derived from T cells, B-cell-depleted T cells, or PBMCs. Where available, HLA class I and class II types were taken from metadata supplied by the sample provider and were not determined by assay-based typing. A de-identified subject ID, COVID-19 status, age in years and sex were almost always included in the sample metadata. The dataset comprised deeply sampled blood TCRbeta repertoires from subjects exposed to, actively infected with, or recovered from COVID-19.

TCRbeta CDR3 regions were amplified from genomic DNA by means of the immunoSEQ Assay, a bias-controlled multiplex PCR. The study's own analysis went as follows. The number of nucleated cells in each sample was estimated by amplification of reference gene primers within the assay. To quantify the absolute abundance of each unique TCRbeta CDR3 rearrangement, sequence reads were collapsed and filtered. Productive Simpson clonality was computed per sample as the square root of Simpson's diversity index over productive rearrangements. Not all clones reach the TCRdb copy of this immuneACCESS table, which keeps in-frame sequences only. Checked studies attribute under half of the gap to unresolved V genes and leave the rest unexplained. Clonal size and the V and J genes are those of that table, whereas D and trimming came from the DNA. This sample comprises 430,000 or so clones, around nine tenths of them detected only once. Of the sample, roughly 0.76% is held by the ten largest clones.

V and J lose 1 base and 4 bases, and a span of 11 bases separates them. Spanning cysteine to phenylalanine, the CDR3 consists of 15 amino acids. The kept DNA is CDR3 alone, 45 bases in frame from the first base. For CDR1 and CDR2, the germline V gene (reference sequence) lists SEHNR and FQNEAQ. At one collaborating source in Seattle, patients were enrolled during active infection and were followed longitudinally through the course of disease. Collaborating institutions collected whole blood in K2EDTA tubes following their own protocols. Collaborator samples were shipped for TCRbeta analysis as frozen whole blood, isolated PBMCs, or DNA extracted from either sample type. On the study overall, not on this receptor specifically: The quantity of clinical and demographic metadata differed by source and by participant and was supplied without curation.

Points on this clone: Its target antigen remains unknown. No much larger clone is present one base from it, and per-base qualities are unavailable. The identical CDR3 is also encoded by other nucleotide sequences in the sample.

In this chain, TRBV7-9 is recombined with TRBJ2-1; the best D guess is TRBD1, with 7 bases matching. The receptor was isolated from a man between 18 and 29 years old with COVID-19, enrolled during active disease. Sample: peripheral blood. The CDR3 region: CASSLGQGGYNEQFF. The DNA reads TGTGCCAGCAGCTTAGGACAGGGAGGATACAATGAGCAGTTCTTC.